These 22 T cell receptor beta chains were sequenced from one sample in a study of identical twins. TCRdb re-derived calls from the 5' RACE reads in MiXCR, one entry per CDR3 protein. The profile shows 350,000 to 450,000 distinct CDR3 sequences, about a fifth of them singletons. Sequenced: naive T cells sorted from blood. Receptor source: a man aged 50-59 years in good health.

This clonotype was counted between two and nine times. J is TRBJ2-7 and V is TRBV24-1; D uncertain. The V end lost 5 bases, the J end lost 3 bases, and 10 bases lay between the germline ends. The germline gives CDR1 KGHDR, CDR2 SFDVKD. This CDR3 is built from 13 residues. CDR3 sequence reads: CATSARNSYEQYF. The CDR3 bases are TGTGCCACCAGTGCAAGGAACAGCTACGAGCAGTACTTC.

Many counts were recorded for this clonotype. V and J are TRBV28 and TRBJ1-1; no clear D. V lost 5 bases and J 4 bases, leaving 14 bases between the germline ends. CDR3 length equals 14 residues. Germline V CDR1 and CDR2: MDHEN, SYDVKM. The CDR3 coding sequence is TGTGCCAGCAGTCGTGACATAGAAGGCACTGAAGCTTTCTTT. Encoded protein: CASSRDIEGTEAFF.

The table lists this clonotype with a count of one. This chain uses TRBV5-1 with TRBJ1-2; possible D gene TRBD1, 5 bases. The V gene's germline CDR1 is SGHRS and CDR2 YFSETQ. V shed 4 bases and J shed 5 bases, with 15 bases lying between them. The CDR3 has 14 residues. CDR3: CASSPEVEGYGYTF. The CDR3 bases are TGCGCCAGCAGCCCCGAGGTGGAGGGGTATGGCTACACCTTC.

This clonotype was counted many times. One end of the junction varies from germline; a read error may be responsible. The chain recombines TRBV7-7 with TRBJ2-1; 10 bases map to TRBD2. The CDR3 runs to 14 residues. Germline CDR1 SSHAT, CDR2 FNYEAQ (reference sequence). CDR3 DNA sequence: TGTGCTAGCAGTAGCGGGGGGCACTACAATGAGCAGTTCTTC. Translation: CASSSGGHYNEQFF.

The CDR3: CASSLGGGDTEAFF. As DNA, the CDR3 is TGCGCCAGCAGCTTGGGGGGAGGGGACACTGAAGCTTTCTTT. The chain combines TRBV5-1 with TRBJ1-1, with D perhaps matching TRBD1 (5 bases). This CDR3 comprises 14 residues. Germline V gene lookup returns CDR1 SGHRS and CDR2 YFSETQ. The germline V and J ends were trimmed by 0 bases and 3 bases, with 9 bases remaining between them.

The genes are TRBV29-1 and TRBJ2-3, with 14 bases that match TRBD2. With 8 bases clipped from V and 3 bases from J, the junction kept 10 bases outside the gene matches. Looked up from germline, CDR1 is SQVTM and CDR2 is ANQGSEA. The CDR3 length is 16 residues. Here the CDR3 reads CSPRLAGGIETDTQYF. The DNA for the CDR3 is TGCAGCCCCAGACTAGCGGGAGGGATTGAGACAGATACGCAGTATTTT.

The CDR3 DNA sequence: TGCGCCAGCAGCCAAGTTTCTGCGGGGGGGCACACCGGGGAGCTGTTTTTT. Amino acid sequence: CASSQVSAGGHTGELFF. This rearrangement joins TRBV4-3 to TRBJ2-2; 9 nucleotides align to TRBD2. Trimming took 1 base from V and 3 from J; bases not matched to a gene: 6. The CDR3 runs to 17 residues. Germline CDR1 reads LGHNA; CDR2 reads YSLEER.

In its sample, this clonotype was seen a few times. The chain couples TRBV20-1 to TRBJ2-7, with TRBD1 matching over 8 bases. V lost 6 bases, J lost 2 bases, and 9 bases stayed unmatched. The germline gives CDR1 DFQATT, CDR2 SNEGSKA (reference sequence). The CDR3 loop spans 14 amino acids. The CDR3 is CSAGRTGSPYEQYF. CDR3 bases: TGCAGTGCCGGAAGGACAGGGTCGCCCTACGAGCAGTACTTC.

This clonotype was seen at least ten times. This sequence joins TRBV5-1 and TRBJ1-1; D is unclear. Trimming left V 0 bases short and J 2 bases short, with 5 bases between. Looked up from germline, CDR1 is SGHRS and CDR2 is YFSETQ. The CDR3 consists of 13 residues. The CDR3 here is CASSLEVNTEAFF. CDR3 DNA sequence: TGCGCCAGCAGCTTGGAGGTTAACACTGAAGCTTTCTTT.

The gene calls are TRBV7-2 and TRBJ1-1; D is possibly TRBD1 (5 bases). The V end lost 4 bases, the J end lost 4 bases, and 13 bases lay between the germline ends. The germline V gene encodes CDR1 SGHTA and CDR2 FQGNSA. This CDR3 region has 14 residues. In DNA, the CDR3 is TGTGCCAGCAGCTGGAGGGGCGCTGGCACTGAAGCTTTCTTT. Its protein product is CASSWRGAGTEAFF.

There are a few counts of this clonotype. The chain combines TRBV12-3 or TRBV12-4 with TRBJ2-1; D remains unclear. The CDR3 is 13 residues long. V was clipped by 5 bases and J by 9 bases, with 14 bases between them. Written as DNA, the CDR3 is TGTGCCAGCAGTCTCGCGCTAGTCGGTGAGCAGTTCTTC. Residues: CASSLALVGEQFF.

The chain's CDR3 is CACKTGPSGNTIYF. For the CDR3, the DNA is TGTGCCTGCAAAACCGGGCCCTCTGGAAACACCATATATTTT. This chain joins TRBV30 and TRBJ1-3; D remains ambiguous. Per the germline V gene, CDR1 is GTSNPN and CDR2 is SVGIG (reference sequence). V lost 6 bases, J lost 0 bases, and 12 bases lay in between. This CDR3 is 14 amino acids long.

This clonotype was observed a few times. This chain links TRBV4-3 with TRBJ1-4, with D hard to call. The CDR3 has 14 amino acids. CDR1 is LGHNA and CDR2 is YSLEER in the germline V gene. V lost 0 bases and J 6 bases, leaving 8 bases between the germline ends. The CDR3, as DNA: TGCGCCAGCAGCCAAGATTTATTAGATGAAAAACTGTTTTTT. This gives the protein CASSQDLLDEKLFF.

With regard to this clonotype: A much bigger clone sits one base away, suggesting this may be a read error. The chain is built from TRBV6-5 and TRBJ1-2; the D gene is possibly TRBD1 (5 bases). Germline V gene lookup returns CDR1 MNHEY and CDR2 SVGAGI. This CDR3 contains 12 residues. CDR3 DNA: TGTGCCAGCAGTTACACAGGCTATGGCTACGCCTTC. This gives the protein CASSYTGYGYAF.

The chain joins TRBV5-1 to TRBJ2-3, with D perhaps TRBD2 (5 bases). CDR1 is SGHRS, CDR2 YFSETQ, per germline. The CDR3 has 16 residues. Trimming removed 4 bases from V and 3 bases from J, with 18 bases in between. Written as DNA, the CDR3 is TGCGCCAGCAGCGTTTTCTTGCGGGCGGTAACAGATACGCAGTATTTT. Its translation is CASSVFLRAVTDTQYF.

The CDR3 reads CASSQDKRLAGYEQYF. As DNA, the CDR3 is TGCGCCAGCAGCCAAGATAAACGACTAGCGGGCTACGAGCAGTACTTC. J is TRBJ2-7 and V is TRBV4-1; 10 positions match TRBD2. J was trimmed by 3 bases and V by 0 bases; bases with no gene match: 5. Germline CDR1 is MGHRA and CDR2 is YSYEKL. The CDR3 extends over 16 amino acids.

This clonotype was found a few times. This sequence joins TRBV10-3 and TRBJ1-1; TRBD1 matches 8 bases. Germline values: CDR1 ENHRY, CDR2 SYGVKD. The CDR3 has 13 residues. Trimming cost V 6 bases and J 0 bases; bases outside gene matches: 0. CDR3 sequence (DNA): TGTGCCATCAGGGACAGGGTGAACACTGAAGCTTTCTTT. It yields the protein CAIRDRVNTEAFF.

This chain connects TRBV29-1 to TRBJ1-1; D is unresolved. Germline CDR1 and CDR2: SQVTM and ANQGSEA. This CDR3 has 9 amino acids. V was cut by 7 bases and J by 11 bases, with 11 bases left in between. CDR3 DNA: TGCAGCGCTGGGAGTTCGGCTTTCTTT. Its protein product is CSAGSSAFF. The complete variable domain, with remaining parts taken from reference TRBV29-1 and TRBJ1-1, reads SAVISQKPSRDICQRGTSLTIQCQVDSQVTMMFWYRQQPGQSLTLIATANQGSEATYESGFVIDKFPISRPNLTFSTLTVSNMSPEDSSIYLCSAGSSAFFGQGTRLTVV.

In its sample, this clonotype was seen once. The rearrangement links TRBV7-2 to TRBJ2-6; D might be TRBD2 (5 bases). The CDR3 has 16 amino acids. Trimming removed 4 bases at V and 1 base at J, with 11 bases between. From germline, CDR1 is SGHTA and CDR2 FQGNSA. The CDR3 reads CASSSIRESGANVLTF. CDR3 nucleotides: TGTGCCAGCAGCTCTATTCGGGAATCTGGGGCCAACGTCCTGACTTTC.

This clonotype was found many times. This chain joins TRBV12-3 or TRBV12-4 and TRBJ1-1, with 10 bases fitting TRBD1. The CDR3 sequence is 15 residues long. With V trimmed by 6 bases and J by 3 bases, 7 bases remained unmatched. CDR3 protein: CASSPEDRGDTEAFF. CDR3 DNA sequence: TGTGCCAGCAGCCCCGAGGACAGGGGGGACACTGAAGCTTTCTTT.

This clonotype was detected ten times or more. The chain carries TRBV5-1 and TRBJ2-5, with D perhaps matching TRBD1 (6 bases). V dropped 4 bases and J dropped 3 bases, with 10 bases sitting between them. Germline lookup yields CDR1 SGHRS and CDR2 YFSETQ. The CDR3 spans 13 residues. The CDR3 spells CASSQGQKETQYF. The CDR3 DNA reads TGCGCCAGCAGCCAAGGACAGAAAGAGACCCAGTACTTC. Variable domain in full (rest from reference TRBV5-1 and TRBJ2-5): KAGVTQTPRYLIKTRGQQVTLSCSPISGHRSVSWYQQTPGQGLQFLFEYFSETQRNKGNFPGRFSGRQFSNSRSEMNVSTLELGDSALYLCASSQGQKETQYFGPGTRLLVL.

V usage is TRBV28 and J usage is TRBJ2-1; D is possibly TRBD1 or TRBD2 (6 bases each). Germline V gives CDR1 MDHEN, CDR2 SYDVKM. Deletions cut 6 bases from V and 14 bases from J, with 14 bases between. This CDR3 region has 11 residues. CDR3 bases: TGTGCCAGCAGACGGGGGCCGTCCGAGTTCTTC. Translating it yields CASRRGPSEFF.